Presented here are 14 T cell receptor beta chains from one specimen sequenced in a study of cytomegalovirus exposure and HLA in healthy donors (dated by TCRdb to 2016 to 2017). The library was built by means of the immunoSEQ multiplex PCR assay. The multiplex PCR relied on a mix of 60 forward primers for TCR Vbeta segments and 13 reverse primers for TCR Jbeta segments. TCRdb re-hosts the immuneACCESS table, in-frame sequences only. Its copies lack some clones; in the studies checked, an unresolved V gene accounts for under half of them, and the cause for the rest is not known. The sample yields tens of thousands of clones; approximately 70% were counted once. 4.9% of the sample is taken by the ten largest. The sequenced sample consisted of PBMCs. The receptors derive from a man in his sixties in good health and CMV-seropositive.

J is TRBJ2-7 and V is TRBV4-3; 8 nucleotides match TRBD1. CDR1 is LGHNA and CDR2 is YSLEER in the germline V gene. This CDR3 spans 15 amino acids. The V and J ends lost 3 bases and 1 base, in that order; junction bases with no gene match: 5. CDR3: CASSHRQGPSYEQYF. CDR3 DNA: TGCGCCAGCAGCCATAGACAGGGGCCGTCCTACGAGCAGTACTTC.

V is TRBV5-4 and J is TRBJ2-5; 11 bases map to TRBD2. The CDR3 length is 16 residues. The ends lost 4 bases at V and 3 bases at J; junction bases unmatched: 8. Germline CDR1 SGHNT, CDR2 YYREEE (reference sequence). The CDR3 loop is CASSRRLAGQEETQYF. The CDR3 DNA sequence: TGTGCCAGCAGCCGAAGACTAGCGGGGCAAGAAGAGACCCAGTACTTC.

The CDR3 protein is CAWSLGQTSSTDTQYF. CDR3 bases: TGTGCCTGGAGTCTGGGTCAGACTTCTAGCACAGATACGCAGTATTTT. The chain carries TRBV30 and TRBJ2-3; no clear D. There are 16 residues in the CDR3. V lost 2 bases to trimming and J lost 0 bases, with 15 bases between them. The germline gives CDR1 GTSNPN, CDR2 SVGIG (reference sequence). Together with reference TRBV30 and TRBJ2-3, the CDR3 gives the full variable domain: SQTIHQWPATLVQPVGSPLSLECTVEGTSNPNLYWYRQAAGRGLQLLFYSVGIGQISSEVPQNLSASRPQDRQFILSSKKLLLSDSGFYLCAWSLGQTSSTDTQYFGPGTRLTVL.

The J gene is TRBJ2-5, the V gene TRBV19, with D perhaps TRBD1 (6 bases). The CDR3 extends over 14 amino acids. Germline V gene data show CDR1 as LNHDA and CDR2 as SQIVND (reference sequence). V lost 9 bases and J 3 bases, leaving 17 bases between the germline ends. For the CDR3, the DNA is TGTGCCAGCCGGGACAAACCCGGAGAAGAGACCCAGTACTTC. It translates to CASRDKPGEETQYF.

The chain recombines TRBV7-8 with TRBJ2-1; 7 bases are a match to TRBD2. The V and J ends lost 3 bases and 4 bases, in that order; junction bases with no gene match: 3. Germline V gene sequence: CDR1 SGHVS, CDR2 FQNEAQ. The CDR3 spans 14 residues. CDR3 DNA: TGTGCCAGCAGCTTTCAGGGACTATACAATGAGCAGTTCTTC. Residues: CASSFQGLYNEQFF.

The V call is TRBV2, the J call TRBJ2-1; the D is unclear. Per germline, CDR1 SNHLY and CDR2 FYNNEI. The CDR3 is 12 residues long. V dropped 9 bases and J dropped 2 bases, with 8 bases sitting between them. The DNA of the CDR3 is TGTGCCAGTTTACTCGCCTACAATGAGCAGTTCTTC. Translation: CASLLAYNEQFF. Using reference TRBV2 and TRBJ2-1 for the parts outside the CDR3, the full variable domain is EPEVTQTPSHQVTQMGQEVILRCVPISNHLYFYWYRQILGQKVEFLVSFYNNEISEKSEIFDDQFSVERPDGSNFTLKIRSTKLEDSAMYFCASLLAYNEQFFGPGTRLTVL.

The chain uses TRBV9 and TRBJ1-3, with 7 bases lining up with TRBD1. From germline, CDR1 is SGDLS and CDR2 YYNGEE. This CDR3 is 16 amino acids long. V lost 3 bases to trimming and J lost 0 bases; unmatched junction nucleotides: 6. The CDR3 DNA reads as TGTGCCAGCAGCGCAGGGGGACCCATCTCTGGAAACACCATATATTTT. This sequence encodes CASSAGGPISGNTIYF.

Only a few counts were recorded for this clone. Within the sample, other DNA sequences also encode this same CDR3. Here the CDR3 reads CAWSGQGNQPQHF. DNA for the CDR3: TGTGCCTGGAGTGGACAGGGTAATCAGCCCCAGCATTTT. The J gene is TRBJ1-5, the V gene TRBV30; 7 bases are shared with TRBD1. The CDR3 has 13 amino acids. The ends lost 1 base at V and 4 bases at J; junction bases unmatched: 1. Looked up from germline, CDR1 is GTSNPN and CDR2 is SVGIG (reference sequence).

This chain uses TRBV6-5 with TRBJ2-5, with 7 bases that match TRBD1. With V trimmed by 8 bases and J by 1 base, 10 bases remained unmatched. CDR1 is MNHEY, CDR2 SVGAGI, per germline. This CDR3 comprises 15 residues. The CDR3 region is CASEVGAGGQETQYF. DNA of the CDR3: TGTGCCAGCGAAGTAGGGGCAGGGGGCCAAGAGACCCAGTACTTC.

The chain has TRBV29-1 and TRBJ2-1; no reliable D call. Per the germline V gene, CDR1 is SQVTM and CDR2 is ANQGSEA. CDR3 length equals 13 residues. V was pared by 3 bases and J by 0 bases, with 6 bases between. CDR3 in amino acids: CSVDPSSYNEQFF. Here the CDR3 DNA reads TGCAGCGTTGACCCGAGCTCCTACAATGAGCAGTTCTTC.

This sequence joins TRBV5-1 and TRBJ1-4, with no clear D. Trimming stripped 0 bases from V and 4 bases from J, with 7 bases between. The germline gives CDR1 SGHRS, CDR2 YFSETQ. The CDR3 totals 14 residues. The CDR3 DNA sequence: TGCGCCAGCAGCTTGGAAGGAGGTAATGAAAAACTGTTTTTT. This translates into CASSLEGGNEKLFF.

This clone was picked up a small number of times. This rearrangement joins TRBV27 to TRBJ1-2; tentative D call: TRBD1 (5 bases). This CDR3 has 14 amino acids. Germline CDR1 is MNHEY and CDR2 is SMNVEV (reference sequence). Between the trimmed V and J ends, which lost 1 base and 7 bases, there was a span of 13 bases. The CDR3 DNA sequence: TGTGCCAGCAGTTTATTTCCAGGGTTAGTTGGCTACACCTTC. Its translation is CASSLFPGLVGYTF.

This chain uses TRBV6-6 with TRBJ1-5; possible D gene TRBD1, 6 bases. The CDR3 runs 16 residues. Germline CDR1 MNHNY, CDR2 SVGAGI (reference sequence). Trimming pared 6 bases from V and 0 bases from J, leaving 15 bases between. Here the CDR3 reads CASSRRKGDSNQPQHF. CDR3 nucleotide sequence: TGTGCCAGCAGCCGTCGGAAGGGGGATAGCAATCAGCCCCAGCATTTT.

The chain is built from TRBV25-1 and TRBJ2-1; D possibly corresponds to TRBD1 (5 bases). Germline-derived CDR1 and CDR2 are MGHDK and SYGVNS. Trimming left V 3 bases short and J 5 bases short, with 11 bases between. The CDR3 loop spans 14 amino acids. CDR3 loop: CASSEAGSHNEQFF. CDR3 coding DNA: TGTGCCAGCAGTGAGGCAGGGTCCCACAATGAGCAGTTCTTC.